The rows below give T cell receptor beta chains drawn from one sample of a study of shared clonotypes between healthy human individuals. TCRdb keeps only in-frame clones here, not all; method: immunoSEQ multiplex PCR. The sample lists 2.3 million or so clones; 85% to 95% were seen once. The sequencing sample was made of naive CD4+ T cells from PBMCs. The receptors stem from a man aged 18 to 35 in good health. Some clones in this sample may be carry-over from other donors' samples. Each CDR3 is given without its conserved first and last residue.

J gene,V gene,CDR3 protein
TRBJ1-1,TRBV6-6,ASSYPPQNTEAF
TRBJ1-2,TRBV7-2,ASSKDRAAGGYT
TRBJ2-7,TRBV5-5,ASTGDSGNYEQY
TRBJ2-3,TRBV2,ASSEAPPLAGPGDTQY
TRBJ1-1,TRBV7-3,ASSQQGGSTEAF
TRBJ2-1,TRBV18,ASSPVAGEGNEQF
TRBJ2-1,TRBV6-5,ASSYSRGGEQF
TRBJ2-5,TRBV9,ASSVGVSPSGSWETQY
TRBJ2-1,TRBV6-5,ASSYSYDRDNEQF
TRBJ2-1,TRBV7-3,ASSPGTRNEQF
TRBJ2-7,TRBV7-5,VRSLQTSGRAYEQY
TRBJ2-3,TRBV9,ASSVEDSRTDTQY
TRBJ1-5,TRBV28,ASSSYRVIEKKQPQH
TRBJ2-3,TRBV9,ASSGGSGGSITDTQY
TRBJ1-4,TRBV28,ASSLVRKNEKLF
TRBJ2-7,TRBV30,ACAGITRNEQY
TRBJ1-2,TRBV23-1,ASSQSQDSYYGYT
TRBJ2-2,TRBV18,ASSPASGWAGELF
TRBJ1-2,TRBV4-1,ASSPFGARGYT
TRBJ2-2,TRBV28,ASSYLGVAGGSAGELF
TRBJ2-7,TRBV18,ASSPITGTGRYEQY
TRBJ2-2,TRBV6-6,ASSGARGDTGELF
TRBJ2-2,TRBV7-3,ASSSGLEVGELF
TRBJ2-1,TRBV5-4,ASSFSSGPYNEQF
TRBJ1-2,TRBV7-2,ASSGGDRVRGYT
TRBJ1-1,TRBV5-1,ASSAGVAEAF
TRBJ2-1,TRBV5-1,ASSFGDRGHNEQF
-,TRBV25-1,ASSEFGNSYEQY
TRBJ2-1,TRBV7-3,ASSILAATRNEQF